Only one count was recorded for the clone carrying this TCR beta chain. The sample is drawn from a study of blood T cell repertoires in COVID-19. On the study more broadly: Acute and convalescent COVID-19 specimens originated in the United States, Italy and Spain.

Sequencing was performed with immunoSEQ multiplex PCR; in TCRdb, only in-frame clones are kept and a portion is missing. The sample has approximately 100,000 clones, roughly four fifths seen once. Material for sequencing was peripheral blood. The source of this sequence is a human donor in a cohort sampled during active COVID-19.

For the CDR3, the DNA is TGTGCCAGCAGCTCGTCCGGGGGGAAAATCAATGAGCAGTTCTTC. Amino acid sequence: CASSSSGGKINEQFF. The V gene is TRBV7-9, the J gene TRBJ2-1; TRBD2 matches at 7 bases. Germline trimming cut 4 bases from V and 6 bases from J; bases unmatched to any gene: 9. Looked up from germline, CDR1 is SEHNR and CDR2 is FQNEAQ (reference sequence). The CDR3 runs to 15 residues.